Shown below are 9 T cell receptor beta chains from a single sample sequenced in a study of blood T cells in healthy people across ages. Through a sample-barcoded 5' primer and a J-beta primer mix, a second PCR was run for roughly 6 to 12 cycles. Using its own MiXCR run on the 5' RACE reads, TCRdb lists one record per CDR3 protein. The table shows 650,000 to 800,000 distinct CDR3 sequences, with around 43% occurring only once. Sequencing used blood. These TCRs come from a man aged 60 to 69 in good health.

In its sample, this clonotype was seen a few times. The chain joins TRBV7-6 to TRBJ2-7; the D gene is possibly TRBD1 (5 bases). CDR3 size: 14 residues. Per germline, CDR1 SGHVS and CDR2 FNYEAQ. V was cut by 3 bases and J by 0 bases, with 9 bases left in between. The chain's CDR3 is CASSFDDSSYEQYF. The CDR3 nucleotides read TGTGCCAGCAGCTTTGACGACAGCTCCTACGAGCAGTACTTC.

V gene TRBV3-1 combines with J gene TRBJ2-7; 8 bases align to TRBD1. The germline gives CDR1 LGHDT, CDR2 YNNKEL (reference sequence). This CDR3 is built from 13 residues. The junction had 3 bases not matched to a gene; V was cut back by 5 bases and J by 3 bases. The CDR3 DNA reads TGTGCCAGCAGCGACGGACAGGGCTACGAGCAGTACTTC. This translates into CASSDGQGYEQYF.

This clonotype has a handful of counts. This chain links TRBV12-3 or TRBV12-4 with TRBJ2-3, with 9 bases lining up with TRBD1. With 3 bases clipped from V and 5 bases from J, the junction kept 9 bases outside the gene matches. This CDR3 region has 16 residues. The CDR3 here is CASSLNRDRVGDTQYF. The CDR3 coding sequence is TGTGCCAGCAGTTTGAACCGGGACAGGGTAGGAGATACGCAGTATTTT.

The V gene is TRBV20-1, the J gene TRBJ2-5; possible D gene TRBD1, 6 bases. Germline V gene lookup returns CDR1 DFQATT and CDR2 SNEGSKA (reference sequence). Trimming cost V 6 bases and J 2 bases, with 16 bases left between them. CDR3 length: 14 amino acids. The CDR3 loop reads CSALTGVEQETQYF. As DNA, the CDR3 is TGCAGTGCACTGACAGGAGTTGAACAAGAGACCCAGTACTTC.

V and J are TRBV5-1 and TRBJ1-1; D gene uncertain. This CDR3 is built from 14 residues. Trimming cost V 0 bases and J 0 bases, with 6 bases left between them. CDR1 and CDR2 from the germline V gene are SGHRS and YFSETQ. Here the CDR3 DNA reads TGCGCCAGCAGCTTGGACGGGATGAACACTGAAGCTTTCTTT. Translated: CASSLDGMNTEAFF.

This clonotype showed up just a few times. The chain joins TRBV27 to TRBJ2-7; TRBD1 matches at 8 bases. The J segment lost 0 bases and the V segment lost 6 bases, leaving 4 bases of the junction unmatched. Germline CDR1 and CDR2: MNHEY and SMNVEV (reference sequence). The CDR3 is 14 residues long. The CDR3 loop reads CASRPGTGSYEQYF. For the CDR3, the DNA is TGTGCCAGCAGGCCCGGGACAGGCTCCTACGAGCAGTACTTC.

The chain is built from TRBV10-3 and TRBJ2-7; tentatively, D is TRBD1 (5 bases). The CDR3 is 14 amino acids. Trimming left V 4 bases short and J 3 bases short, with 13 bases between. CDR1 is ENHRY and CDR2 is SYGVKD in the germline V gene. CDR3 coding DNA: TGTGCCATCAGTGGAACCCAGGGCGACTACGAGCAGTACTTC. The encoded protein is CAISGTQGDYEQYF.

This clonotype occurred many times. V is TRBV27 and J is TRBJ2-7; D is unresolved. Germline loops: CDR1 MNHEY, CDR2 SMNVEV (reference sequence). Trimming left V 5 bases short and J 6 bases short, with 5 bases between. The CDR3 has 10 amino acids. As DNA, the CDR3 is TGTGCCAGCAGTATCGGCGAGCAGTACTTC. Translation gives CASSIGEQYF.

The V call is TRBV7-2, the J call TRBJ2-2; 12 nucleotides align to TRBD2. Germline CDR1 SGHTA, CDR2 FQGNSA. V shed 5 bases, J shed 1 base, and the junction held 2 bases outside the gene matches. This CDR3 is 16 amino acids long. The CDR3 DNA sequence: TGTGCCAGCAGCGAGACTAGCGGGGGGAACACCGGGGAGCTGTTTTTT. This encodes CASSETSGGNTGELFF.